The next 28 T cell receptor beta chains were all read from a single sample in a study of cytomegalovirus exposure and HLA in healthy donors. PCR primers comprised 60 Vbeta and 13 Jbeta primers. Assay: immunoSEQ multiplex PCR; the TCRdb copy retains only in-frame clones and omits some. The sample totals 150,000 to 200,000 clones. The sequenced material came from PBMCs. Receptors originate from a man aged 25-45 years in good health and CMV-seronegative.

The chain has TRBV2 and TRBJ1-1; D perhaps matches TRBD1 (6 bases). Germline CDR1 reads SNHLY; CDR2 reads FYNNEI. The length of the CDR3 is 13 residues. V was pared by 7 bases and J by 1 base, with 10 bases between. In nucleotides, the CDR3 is TGTGCCAGCACTTGGACAGAGAACACTGAAGCTTTCTTT. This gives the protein CASTWTENTEAFF.

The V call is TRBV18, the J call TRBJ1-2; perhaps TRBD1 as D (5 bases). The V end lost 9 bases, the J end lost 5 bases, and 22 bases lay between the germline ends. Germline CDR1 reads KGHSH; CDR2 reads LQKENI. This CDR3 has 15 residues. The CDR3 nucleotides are TGTGCCAGTAAACCGGAAGCCCAGGGCGATTATGGCTACACCTTC. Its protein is CASKPEAQGDYGYTF. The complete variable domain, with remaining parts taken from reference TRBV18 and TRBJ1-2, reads NAGVMQNPRHLVRRRGQEARLRCSPMKGHSHVYWYRQLPEEGLKFMVYLQKENIIDESGMPKERFSAEFPKEGPSILRIQQVVRGDSAAYFCASKPEAQGDYGYTFGSGTRLTVV.

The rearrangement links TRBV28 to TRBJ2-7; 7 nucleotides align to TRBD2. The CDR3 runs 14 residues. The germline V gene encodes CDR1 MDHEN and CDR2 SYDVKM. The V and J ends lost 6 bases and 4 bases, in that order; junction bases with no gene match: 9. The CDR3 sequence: CASRVAGFLYEQYF. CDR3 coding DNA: TGTGCCAGCAGGGTAGCGGGTTTTCTTTACGAGCAGTACTTC.

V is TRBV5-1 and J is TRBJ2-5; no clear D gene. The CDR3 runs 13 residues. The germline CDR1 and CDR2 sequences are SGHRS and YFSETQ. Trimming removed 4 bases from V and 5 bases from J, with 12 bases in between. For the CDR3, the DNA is TGCGCCAGCAGCCTTGAGGTAGAGGAGACCCAGTACTTC. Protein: CASSLEVEETQYF.

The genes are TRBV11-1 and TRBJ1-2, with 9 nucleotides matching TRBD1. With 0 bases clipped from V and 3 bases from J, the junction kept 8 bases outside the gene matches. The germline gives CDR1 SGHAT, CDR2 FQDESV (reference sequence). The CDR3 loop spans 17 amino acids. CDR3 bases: TGTGCCAGCAGCTTAGCGCCGGGACAGGGTATGGACTATGGCTACACCTTC. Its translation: CASSLAPGQGMDYGYTF.

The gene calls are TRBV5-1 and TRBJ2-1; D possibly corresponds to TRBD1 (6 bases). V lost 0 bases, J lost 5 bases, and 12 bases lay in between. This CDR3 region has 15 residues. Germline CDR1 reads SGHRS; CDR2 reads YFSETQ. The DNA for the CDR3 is TGCGCCAGCAGCTTGGAGACAGGATGGGACAATGAGCAGTTCTTC. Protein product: CASSLETGWDNEQFF.

The CDR3, as DNA: TGTGCCAGCAGCCCCCAGGAGAGGGTAGGGCAGTACTTC. Amino acids: CASSPQERVGQYF. This chain connects TRBV5-6 to TRBJ2-7; maybe TRBD2 (5 bases). V gave up 4 bases and J gave up 9 bases, with 17 bases separating them. The V gene's germline CDR1 is SGHDT and CDR2 YYEEEE. The CDR3 is 13 amino acids.

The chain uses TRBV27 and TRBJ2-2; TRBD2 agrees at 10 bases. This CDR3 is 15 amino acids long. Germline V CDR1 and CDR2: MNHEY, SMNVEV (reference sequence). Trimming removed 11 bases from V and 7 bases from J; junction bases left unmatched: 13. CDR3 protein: CAERQASGSNGELFF. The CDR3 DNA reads TGTGCCGAAAGGCAGGCTAGCGGGAGTAACGGGGAGCTGTTTTTT.

The CDR3 coding sequence is TGTGCCAGCAGTTTGGGAGGCTCTGGGGCCAACGTCCTGACTTTC. Translation: CASSLGGSGANVLTF. V and J are TRBV27 and TRBJ2-6; TRBD2 is a possible D gene (6 bases). V was trimmed by 3 bases and J by 0 bases, leaving 6 bases between them. CDR1 and CDR2 from the germline V gene are MNHEY and SMNVEV (reference sequence). CDR3 length: 15 residues.

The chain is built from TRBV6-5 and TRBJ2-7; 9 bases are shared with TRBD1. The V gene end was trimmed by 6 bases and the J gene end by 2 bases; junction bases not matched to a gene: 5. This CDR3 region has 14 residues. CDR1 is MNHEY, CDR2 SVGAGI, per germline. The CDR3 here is CASSRDREAYEQYF. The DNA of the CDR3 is TGTGCCAGCAGCCGGGACAGGGAGGCCTACGAGCAGTACTTC.

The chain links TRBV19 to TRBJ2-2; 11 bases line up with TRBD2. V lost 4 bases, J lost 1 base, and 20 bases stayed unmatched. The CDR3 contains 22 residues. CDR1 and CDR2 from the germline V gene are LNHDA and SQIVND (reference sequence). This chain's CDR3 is CASSKGITSGSINFKNTGELFF. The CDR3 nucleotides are TGTGCCAGTAGTAAGGGTATTACTAGCGGGAGCATAAATTTCAAGAACACCGGGGAGCTGTTTTTT.

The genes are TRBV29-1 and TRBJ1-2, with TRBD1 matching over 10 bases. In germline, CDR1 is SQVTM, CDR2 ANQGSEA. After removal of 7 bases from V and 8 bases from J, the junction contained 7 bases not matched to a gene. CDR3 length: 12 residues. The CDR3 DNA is TGCAGCGCCGTCGGACAGGGGGTCGGCTACACCTTC. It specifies CSAVGQGVGYTF.

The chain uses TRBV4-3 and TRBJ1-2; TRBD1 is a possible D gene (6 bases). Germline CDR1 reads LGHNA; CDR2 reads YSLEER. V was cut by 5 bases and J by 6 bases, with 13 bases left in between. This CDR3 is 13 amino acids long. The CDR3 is CASSSDSQDGYTF. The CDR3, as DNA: TGCGCCAGCAGCTCGGACAGCCAAGATGGCTACACCTTC.

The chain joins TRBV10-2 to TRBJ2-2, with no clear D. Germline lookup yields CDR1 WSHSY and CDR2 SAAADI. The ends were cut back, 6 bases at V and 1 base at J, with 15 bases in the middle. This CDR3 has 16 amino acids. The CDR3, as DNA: TGCGCCAGCAGAAGTAGCCGCACGAAGAACACCGGGGAGCTGTTTTTT. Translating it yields CASRSSRTKNTGELFF.

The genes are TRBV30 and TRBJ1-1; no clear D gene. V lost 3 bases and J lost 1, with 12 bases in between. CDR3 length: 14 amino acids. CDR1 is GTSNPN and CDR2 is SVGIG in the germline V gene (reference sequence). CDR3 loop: CAWSAGIQNTEAFF. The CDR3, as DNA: TGTGCCTGGAGCGCGGGAATACAGAACACTGAAGCTTTCTTT.

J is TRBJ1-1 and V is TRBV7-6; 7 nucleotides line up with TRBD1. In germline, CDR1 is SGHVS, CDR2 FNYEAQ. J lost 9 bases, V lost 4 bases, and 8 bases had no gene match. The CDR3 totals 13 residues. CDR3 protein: CASSSGTAYKAFF. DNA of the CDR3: TGTGCCAGCAGCTCCGGGACAGCTTATAAAGCTTTCTTT. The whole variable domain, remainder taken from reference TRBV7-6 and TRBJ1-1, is GAGVSQSPRYKVTKRGQDVALRCDPISGHVSLYWYRQALGQGPEFLTYFNYEAQQDKSGLPNDRFSAERPEGSISTLTIQRTEQRDSAMYRCASSSGTAYKAFFGQGTRLTVV.

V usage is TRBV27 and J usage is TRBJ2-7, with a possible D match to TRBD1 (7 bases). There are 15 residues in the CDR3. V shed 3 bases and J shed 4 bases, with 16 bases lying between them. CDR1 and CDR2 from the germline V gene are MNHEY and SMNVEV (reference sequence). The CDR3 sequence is CASSFLAGGQYEQYF. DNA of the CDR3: TGTGCCAGCAGTTTCTTAGCAGGGGGGCAATACGAGCAGTACTTC.

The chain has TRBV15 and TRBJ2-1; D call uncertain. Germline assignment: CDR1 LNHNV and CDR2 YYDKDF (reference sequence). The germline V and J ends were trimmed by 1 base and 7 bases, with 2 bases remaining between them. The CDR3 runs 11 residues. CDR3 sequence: CATSRVNEQFF. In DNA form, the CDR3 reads TGTGCCACCAGCAGAGTAAATGAGCAGTTCTTC.

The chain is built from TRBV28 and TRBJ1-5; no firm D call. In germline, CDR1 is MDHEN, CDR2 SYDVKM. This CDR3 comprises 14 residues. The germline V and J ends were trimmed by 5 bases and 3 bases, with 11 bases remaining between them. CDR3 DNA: TGTGCCAGCAGTAACCCGGGGTCCAATCAGCCCCAGCATTTT. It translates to CASSNPGSNQPQHF.

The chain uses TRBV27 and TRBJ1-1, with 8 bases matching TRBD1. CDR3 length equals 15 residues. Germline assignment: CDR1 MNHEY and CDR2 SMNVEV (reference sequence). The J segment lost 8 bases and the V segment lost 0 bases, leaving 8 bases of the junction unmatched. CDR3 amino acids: CASSLSTGGFFEAFF. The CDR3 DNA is TGTGCCAGCAGTTTATCAACAGGGGGATTTTTCGAAGCTTTCTTT.

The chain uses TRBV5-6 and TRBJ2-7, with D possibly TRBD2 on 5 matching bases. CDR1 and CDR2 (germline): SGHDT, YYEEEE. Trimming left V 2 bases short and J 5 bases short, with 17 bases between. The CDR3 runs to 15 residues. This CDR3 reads CASSFKRMVGHEQYF. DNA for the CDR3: TGTGCCAGCAGCTTTAAGCGGATGGTAGGCCACGAGCAGTACTTC.

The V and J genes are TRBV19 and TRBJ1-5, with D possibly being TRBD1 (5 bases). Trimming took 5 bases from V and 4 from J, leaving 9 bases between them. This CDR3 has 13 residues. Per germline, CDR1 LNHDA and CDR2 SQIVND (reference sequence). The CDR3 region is CASSSGMNQPQHF. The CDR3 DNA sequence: TGTGCCAGTAGTTCAGGGATGAATCAGCCCCAGCATTTT.

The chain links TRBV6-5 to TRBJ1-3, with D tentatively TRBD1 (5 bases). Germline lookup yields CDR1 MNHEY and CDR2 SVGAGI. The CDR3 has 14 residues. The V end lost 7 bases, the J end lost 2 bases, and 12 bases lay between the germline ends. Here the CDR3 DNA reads TGTGCCAGCACCCCCCCGGGGGCTGGAAACACCATATATTTT. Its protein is CASTPPGAGNTIYF.

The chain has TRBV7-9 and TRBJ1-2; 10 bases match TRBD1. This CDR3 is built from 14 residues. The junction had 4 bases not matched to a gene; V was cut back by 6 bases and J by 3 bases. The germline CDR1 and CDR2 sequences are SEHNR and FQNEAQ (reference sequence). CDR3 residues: CASSSGQGYYGYTF. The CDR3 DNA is TGTGCCAGCAGTTCGGGACAGGGGTACTATGGCTACACCTTC.

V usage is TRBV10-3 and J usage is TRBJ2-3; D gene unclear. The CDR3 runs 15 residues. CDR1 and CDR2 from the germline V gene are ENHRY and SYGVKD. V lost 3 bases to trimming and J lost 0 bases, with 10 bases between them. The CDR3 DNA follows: TGTGCCATCAGTGACTCGCTGACTAGCACAGATACGCAGTATTTT. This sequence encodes CAISDSLTSTDTQYF.

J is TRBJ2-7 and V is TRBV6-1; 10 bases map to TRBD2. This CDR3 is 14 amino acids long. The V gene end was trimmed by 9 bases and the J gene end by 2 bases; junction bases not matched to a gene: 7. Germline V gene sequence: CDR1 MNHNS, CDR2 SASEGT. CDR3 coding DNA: TGTGCCAGTCAGAAAGCGGGAGGGACCTACGAGCAGTACTTC. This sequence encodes CASQKAGGTYEQYF.

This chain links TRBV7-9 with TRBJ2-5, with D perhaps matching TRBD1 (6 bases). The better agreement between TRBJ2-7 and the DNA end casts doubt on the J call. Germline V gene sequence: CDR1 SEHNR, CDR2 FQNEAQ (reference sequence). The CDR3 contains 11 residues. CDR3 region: CASGTPYEQYF. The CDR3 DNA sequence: TGTGCCAGCGGGACACCGTACGAGCAGTACTTC.

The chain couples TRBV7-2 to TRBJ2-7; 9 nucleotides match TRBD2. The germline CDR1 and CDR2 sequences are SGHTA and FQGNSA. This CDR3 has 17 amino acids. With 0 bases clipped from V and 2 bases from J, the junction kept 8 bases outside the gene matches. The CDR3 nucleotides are TGTGCCAGCAGCTTAGCCCCGGGACTAGCAAAAGCCTACGAGCAGTACTTC. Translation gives CASSLAPGLAKAYEQYF.